This TCR beta chain comes out of a study of blood T cell repertoires in COVID-19. Study overall: Some COVID-19 samples were acute and others convalescent; all came from the United States, Italy and Spain. In each case, the material was cDNA or gDNA derived from T cells, B-cell-depleted T cells, or PBMCs.

TCRdb's table, derived via immunoSEQ multiplex PCR, lists solely in-frame clones and lacks some. This table holds around 190,000 clones, 88% found once. The CDR3 is 16 amino acids. The germline V gene encodes CDR1 ENHRY and CDR2 SYGVKD. V trimming: 5 bases; J trimming: 4 bases; junction bases outside the gene matches: 8. Cohorts were assigned according to the clinical history that participants reported. The study counted Cohort 3 donors as recovered given two negative PCRs, clearance, or symptom resolution. Sequencing was done on a sample of PBMCs or T cells enriched from blood (not recorded which). The genes are TRBV10-3 and TRBJ2-2; TRBD1 agrees at 9 bases. The source is a woman aged 18-29 years who had recovered from COVID-19. The CDR3 sequence: CAISNTGGRGTGELFF. Here the CDR3 DNA reads TGTGCCATCAGTAATACAGGGGGCCGAGGCACCGGGGAGCTGTTTTTT.